The present entry profiles one T cell receptor beta chain with its context. The repertoire was sequenced with immunoSEQ multiplex PCR; TCRdb's copy has only in-frame clones and lacks some. Altogether 20,000 to 25,000 clones are present, around 88% being singletons, with the ten largest covering roughly 8.6%. The record originates from a study of blood T cell repertoires in COVID-19. Study in general: Sources were T cells, B-cell-depleted T cells, or PBMCs; the material itself was cDNA or gDNA.

The ends lost 10 bases at V and 4 bases at J; junction bases unmatched: 5. The CDR3 contains 13 residues. CDR1 SGHNT and CDR2 YYREEE come from the germline V gene (reference sequence). Sequenced material: peripheral blood. The TCR was taken from a human donor with active COVID-19. The donor label of this sample is uncertain. This chain uses TRBV5-4 with TRBJ2-2; 9 bases fit TRBD2. The CDR3 coding sequence is TGTGCCGGCGGGGGGGAACCCACCGGGGAGCTGTTTTTT. It specifies CAGGGEPTGELFF.